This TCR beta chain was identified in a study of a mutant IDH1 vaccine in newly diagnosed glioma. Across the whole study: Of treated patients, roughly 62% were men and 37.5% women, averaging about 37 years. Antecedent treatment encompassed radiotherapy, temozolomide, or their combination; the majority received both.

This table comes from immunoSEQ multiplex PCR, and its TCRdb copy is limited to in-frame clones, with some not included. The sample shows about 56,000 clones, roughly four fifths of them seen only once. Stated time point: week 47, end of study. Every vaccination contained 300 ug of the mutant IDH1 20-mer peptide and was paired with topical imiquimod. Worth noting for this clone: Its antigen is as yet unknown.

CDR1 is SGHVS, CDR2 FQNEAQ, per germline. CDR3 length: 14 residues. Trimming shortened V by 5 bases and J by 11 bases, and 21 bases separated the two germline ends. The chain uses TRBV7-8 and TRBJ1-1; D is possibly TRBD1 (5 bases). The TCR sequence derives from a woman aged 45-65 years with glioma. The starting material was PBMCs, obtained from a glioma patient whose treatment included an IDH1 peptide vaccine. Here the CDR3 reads CASSPAGTAEGAFF. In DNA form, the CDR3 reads TGTGCCAGCAGCCCCGCCGGGACGGCGGAAGGGGCTTTCTTT.